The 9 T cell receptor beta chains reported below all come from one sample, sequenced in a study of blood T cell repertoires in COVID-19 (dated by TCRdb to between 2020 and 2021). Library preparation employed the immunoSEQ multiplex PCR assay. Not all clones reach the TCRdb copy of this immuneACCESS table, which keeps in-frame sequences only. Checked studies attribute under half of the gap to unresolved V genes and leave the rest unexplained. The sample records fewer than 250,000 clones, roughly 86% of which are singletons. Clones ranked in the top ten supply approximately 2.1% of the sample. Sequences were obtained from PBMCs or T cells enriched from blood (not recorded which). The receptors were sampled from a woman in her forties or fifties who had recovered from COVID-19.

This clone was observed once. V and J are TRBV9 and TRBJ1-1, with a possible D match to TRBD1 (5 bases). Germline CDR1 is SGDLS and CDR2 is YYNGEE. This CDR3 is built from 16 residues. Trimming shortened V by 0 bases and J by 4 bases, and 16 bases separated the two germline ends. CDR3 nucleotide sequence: TGTGCCAGCAGCGTAGAAGGGAGGGGAGGAGGCACTGAAGCTTTCTTT. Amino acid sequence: CASSVEGRGGGTEAFF.

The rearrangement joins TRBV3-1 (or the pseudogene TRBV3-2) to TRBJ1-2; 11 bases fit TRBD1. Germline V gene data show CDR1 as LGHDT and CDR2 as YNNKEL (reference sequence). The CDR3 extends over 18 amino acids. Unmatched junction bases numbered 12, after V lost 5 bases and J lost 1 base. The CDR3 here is CASSYTPGTGGINYGYTF. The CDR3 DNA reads TGTGCCAGCAGCTACACTCCCGGGACAGGGGGGATTAACTATGGCTACACCTTC.

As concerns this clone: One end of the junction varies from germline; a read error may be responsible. CDR3 DNA sequence: TGTGCCAGGAGTGAAGTAGGGCTAGCGGGAGGGACAGATACGCAGTATTTT. This gives the protein CARSEVGLAGGTDTQYF. The V gene is TRBV2, the J gene TRBJ2-3; 12 positions match TRBD2. There are 17 residues in the CDR3. Germline lookup yields CDR1 SNHLY and CDR2 FYNNEI.

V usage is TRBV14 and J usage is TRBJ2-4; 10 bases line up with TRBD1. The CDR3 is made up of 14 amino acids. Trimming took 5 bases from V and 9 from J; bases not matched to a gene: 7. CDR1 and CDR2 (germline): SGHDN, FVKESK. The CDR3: CASSTRTGGSIQYF. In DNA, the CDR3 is TGTGCCAGCAGCACCCGGACAGGGGGTTCCATTCAGTACTTC.

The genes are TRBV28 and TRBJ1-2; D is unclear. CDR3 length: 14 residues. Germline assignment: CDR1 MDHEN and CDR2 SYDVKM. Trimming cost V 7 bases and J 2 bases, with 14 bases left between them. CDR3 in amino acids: CASTPLWRNYGYTF. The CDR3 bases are TGTGCCAGCACCCCCCTCTGGAGAAACTATGGCTACACCTTC.

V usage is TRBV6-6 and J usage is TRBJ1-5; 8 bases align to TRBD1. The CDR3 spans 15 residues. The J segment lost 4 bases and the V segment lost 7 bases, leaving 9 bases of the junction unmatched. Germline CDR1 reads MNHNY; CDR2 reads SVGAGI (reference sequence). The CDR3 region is CASKQTGDRNQPQHF. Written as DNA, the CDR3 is TGTGCCAGCAAACAGACAGGGGATCGAAATCAGCCCCAGCATTTT.

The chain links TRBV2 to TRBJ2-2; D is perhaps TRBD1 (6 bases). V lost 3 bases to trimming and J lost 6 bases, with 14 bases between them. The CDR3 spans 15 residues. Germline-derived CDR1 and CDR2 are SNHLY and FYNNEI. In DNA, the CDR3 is TGTGCCAGCAGTGATATTACAGGGTGGGCCGGGGAGCTGTTTTTT. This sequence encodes CASSDITGWAGELFF.

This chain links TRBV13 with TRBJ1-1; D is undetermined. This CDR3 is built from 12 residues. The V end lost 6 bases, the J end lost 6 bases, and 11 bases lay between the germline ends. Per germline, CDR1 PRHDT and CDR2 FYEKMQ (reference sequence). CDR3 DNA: TGTGCCAGCAGATCCCAGAGGGCTGAAGCTTTCTTT. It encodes CASRSQRAEAFF.

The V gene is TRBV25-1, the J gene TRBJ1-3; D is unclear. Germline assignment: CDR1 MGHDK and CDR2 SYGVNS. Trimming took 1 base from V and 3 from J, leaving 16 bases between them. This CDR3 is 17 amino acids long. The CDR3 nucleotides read TGTGCCAGCAGTGAATTAGTGGGCGGCGGGGTTGGAAACACCATATATTTT. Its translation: CASSELVGGGVGNTIYF.